Shown below are 5 T cell receptor beta chains from a single sample sequenced in a study of blood T cell repertoires in COVID-19 (dated by TCRdb to 2018 to 2021). Libraries were constructed by the immunoSEQ multiplex PCR assay. Sourced from immuneACCESS, this table was stored by TCRdb with only in-frame sequences that have V and J called. A share of the clones is absent; for the studies checked, an unresolved V gene accounts for under half, and the remainder has no known explanation. The sample table shows about 200,000 clones, and about four fifths are seen once. Roughly 2.5% of the sample rests with the top ten. Input material: peripheral blood. The source is a woman aged 40 to 50 with active or convalescent COVID-19.

In its sample, this clone was seen once. V gene TRBV30 combines with J gene TRBJ1-4; D possibly corresponds to TRBD1 (6 bases). Trimming took 4 bases from V and 7 from J, leaving 19 bases between them. CDR1 and CDR2 from the germline V gene are GTSNPN and SVGIG (reference sequence). The CDR3 is 15 residues long. CDR3 DNA: TGTGCCTGGACCCCTCCTCAGGGGCTCCGTGAAAAACTGTTTTTT. It encodes CAWTPPQGLREKLFF.

This clone appeared once. The V call is TRBV15, the J call TRBJ2-1, with TRBD2 matching over 8 bases. V lost 5 bases to trimming and J lost 5 bases; unmatched junction nucleotides: 14. Germline V gives CDR1 LNHNV, CDR2 YYDKDF (reference sequence). The CDR3 length is 17 residues. The DNA for the CDR3 is TGTGCCACCAGCGTGAACCGGGGGGCGGGGGGAAACAATGAGCAGTTCTTC. Its protein is CATSVNRGAGGNNEQFF.

This clone showed up just once. The chain recombines TRBV19 with TRBJ2-5; D is perhaps TRBD2 (5 bases). The germline V and J ends were trimmed by 5 bases and 4 bases, with 8 bases remaining between them. Germline V gene sequence: CDR1 LNHDA, CDR2 SQIVND (reference sequence). The CDR3 contains 12 residues. CDR3 sequence: CASSYEGETQYF. The CDR3 coding sequence is TGTGCCAGTAGTTATGAGGGAGAGACCCAGTACTTC.

The chain links TRBV28 to TRBJ2-3; D gene ambiguous. V gave up 1 base and J gave up 6 bases, with 14 bases separating them. Per germline, CDR1 MDHEN and CDR2 SYDVKM. The CDR3 has 15 amino acids. The CDR3 here is CASSLYPQARDTQYF. The CDR3 DNA reads as TGTGCCAGCAGTTTATATCCGCAGGCTCGCGATACGCAGTATTTT.

The rearrangement joins TRBV6-2 or TRBV6-3 to TRBJ1-2, with 8 bases aligning to TRBD1. Germline CDR1 and CDR2: MNHEY and SVGEGT. CDR3 length: 15 amino acids. J gave up 3 bases and V 5 bases, and 8 bases lay outside the gene matches. CDR3 amino acids: CASSDRGRGDYGYTF. The CDR3 DNA sequence: TGTGCCAGCAGTGACAGGGGACGGGGAGACTATGGCTACACCTTC.